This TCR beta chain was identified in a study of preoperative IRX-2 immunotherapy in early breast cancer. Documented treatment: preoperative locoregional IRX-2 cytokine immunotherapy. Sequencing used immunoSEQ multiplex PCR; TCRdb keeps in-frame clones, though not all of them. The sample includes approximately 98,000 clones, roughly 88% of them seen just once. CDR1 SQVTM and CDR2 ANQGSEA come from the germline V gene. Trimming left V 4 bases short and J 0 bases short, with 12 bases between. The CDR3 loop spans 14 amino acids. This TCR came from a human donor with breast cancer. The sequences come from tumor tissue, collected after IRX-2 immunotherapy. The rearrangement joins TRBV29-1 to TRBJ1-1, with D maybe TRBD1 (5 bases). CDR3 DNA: TGCAGCGTTGCAGCAGGGCTCATGAACACTGAAGCTTTCTTT. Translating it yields CSVAAGLMNTEAFF.